This TCR beta chain was recovered during a study of T cell responses to AZD1222 COVID-19 vaccine. Assay: immunoSEQ multiplex PCR; the TCRdb copy retains only in-frame clones and omits some. This sample has hundreds of thousands of clones, with almost 95% found just once. The CDR3 loop spans 16 amino acids. Germline loops: CDR1 SGHKS, CDR2 YYEKEE (reference sequence). V lost 0 bases and J lost 7, with 18 bases in between. As to this clone: What it recognizes is unknown.

The study's findings and limits: In all cases, repertoires were sampled only after the peak T cell response. Across spike, vaccine-associated CD4 TCRs were found, dominant at 160-218 and 743-854. Among AZD1222 vaccinees, only 5 to 7 were seropositive at baseline.

The receptor was isolated from an adult who received the AZD1222 COVID-19 vaccine. This specimen was peripheral blood, taken 28 days after the second AZD1222 dose. V is TRBV5-5 and J is TRBJ2-3, with D uncertain. Written as DNA, the CDR3 is TGTGCCAGCAGCTTGGAGCTGCCGGTCGTCCCAAATACGCAGTATTTT. Its protein product is CASSLELPVVPNTQYF.